Below are 28 T cell receptor beta chains sequenced from a single sample in a study of T cells in Graves' hyperthyroidism and ophthalmopathy. Amplification of TCR beta CDR3 regions used RNA as the template. A set of HTBI primers served as the primers for a first-round RT-PCR of the TCR CDR3. TCRdb independently ran MiXCR on the multiplex PCR reads; one entry per CDR3 protein. In the table there are 550,000 to 600,000 distinct CDR3 sequences, over 12% of which are singletons. The sequenced sample was blood. The receptors come from a woman between 18 and 30 years old with Graves' ophthalmopathy.

This clonotype has a handful of counts. This sequence joins TRBV5-1 and TRBJ2-6, with D uncertain. This CDR3 region has 14 residues. Germline CDR1 and CDR2: SGHRS and YFSETQ. V lost 3 bases and J 1 base, leaving 5 bases between the germline ends. The CDR3 spells CASSYHSGANVLTF. As DNA, the CDR3 is TGCGCCAGCAGCTATCATTCTGGGGCCAACGTCCTGACTTTC.

This clonotype has ten or more counts. The J gene is TRBJ2-3, the V gene TRBV12-3 or TRBV12-4, with unresolved D. This CDR3 has 14 amino acids. Trimming removed 0 bases at V and 0 bases at J, with 4 bases between. The DNA for the CDR3 is TGTGCCAGCAGTTTAGCTAGGAGCACAGATACGCAGTATTTT. Its translation: CASSLARSTDTQYF.

This clonotype has a handful of counts. The V gene is TRBV29-1, the J gene TRBJ2-5; D might be TRBD2 (6 bases). CDR3 size: 15 residues. Trimming removed 4 bases from V and 5 bases from J, with 20 bases in between. CDR1 SQVTM and CDR2 ANQGSEA come from the germline V gene. The CDR3 region has the DNA TGCAGCGTTGGAGTAAGCGGGTGGAGGGCGGAGACCCAGTACTTC. As protein: CSVGVSGWRAETQYF.

This clonotype has a handful of counts. This sequence may be a read error, since a much larger clone differs from it by one base. This sequence joins TRBV28 and TRBJ1-1; D is unclear. There are 14 residues in the CDR3. The germline CDR1 and CDR2 sequences are MDHEN and SYDVKM. The CDR3 bases are TGTACCAGCAGCCCTCGCCGACTGAACACTGAAGCTTTCTTT. Translating gives CTSSPRRLNTEAFF.

Only a few counts were recorded for this clonotype. CDR3 sequence: CASSRQGNWNTGELFF. CDR3 nucleotides: TGTGCCAGCAGCCGCCAGGGAAATTGGAACACCGGGGAGCTGTTTTTT. The chain links TRBV6-1 to TRBJ2-2; a weak D match, TRBD1 (5 bases). V was cut by 6 bases and J by 1 base, with 15 bases left in between. The CDR3 length is 16 residues. CDR1 and CDR2 (germline): MNHNS, SASEGT.

This clonotype was observed at least ten times. The genes are TRBV3-1 and TRBJ2-1; D gene unclear. The CDR3 length is 12 residues. Per germline, CDR1 LGHDT and CDR2 YNNKEL (reference sequence). The ends were cut back, 4 bases at V and 3 bases at J, with 4 bases in the middle. CDR3 amino acids: CASSRFYNEQFF. Here the CDR3 DNA reads TGTGCCAGCAGCCGGTTCTACAATGAGCAGTTCTTC.

This clonotype was recorded many times. The rearrangement joins TRBV18 to TRBJ1-2; 11 bases line up with TRBD1. Germline V gene data show CDR1 as KGHSH and CDR2 as LQKENI. The CDR3 has 14 amino acids. Trimming took 4 bases from V and 8 from J; bases not matched to a gene: 6. CDR3 DNA: TGTGCCAGCTCACGAGGACAGGGGGCGCGAGGCTACACCTTC. Its protein product is CASSRGQGARGYTF.

The chain uses TRBV18 and TRBJ1-2, with 8 bases that match TRBD1. CDR3 length: 18 amino acids. The germline gives CDR1 KGHSH, CDR2 LQKENI. V lost 0 bases to trimming and J lost 6 bases; unmatched junction nucleotides: 15. This chain's CDR3 is CASSPPSGRGRLRDGYTF. In nucleotides, the CDR3 is TGTGCCAGCTCACCACCATCGGGCAGGGGGCGATTACGGGATGGCTACACCTTC.

This clonotype was observed many times. The gene calls are TRBV27 and TRBJ1-1; D uncertain. Germline loops: CDR1 MNHEY, CDR2 SMNVEV (reference sequence). The CDR3 totals 16 residues. V lost 7 bases and J 3 bases, leaving 21 bases between the germline ends. CDR3 region: CASIRREGLSDTEAFF. Here the CDR3 DNA reads TGTGCCAGCATCCGAAGGGAGGGTTTGTCGGACACTGAAGCTTTCTTT.

The genes are TRBV6-6 and TRBJ2-3; 8 positions agree with TRBD2. From germline, CDR1 is MNHNY and CDR2 SVGAGI (reference sequence). The CDR3 has 16 amino acids. Germline trimming cut 0 bases from V and 1 base from J; bases unmatched to any gene: 3. CDR3 amino acids: CASSYSAGAGTDTQYF. In DNA form, the CDR3 reads TGTGCCAGCAGTTACTCAGCGGGGGCAGGCACAGATACGCAGTATTTT.

This clonotype showed up just a few times. The V call is TRBV4-3, the J call TRBJ2-2; no clear D. V dropped 3 bases and J dropped 5 bases, with 4 bases sitting between them. This CDR3 contains 12 residues. The germline gives CDR1 LGHNA, CDR2 YSLEER. The CDR3, as DNA: TGCGCCAGCAGCCACAAGACCGGGGAGCTGTTTTTT. Amino acid sequence: CASSHKTGELFF.

This chain connects TRBV7-9 to TRBJ1-3, with D hard to call. Between the trimmed V and J ends, which lost 7 bases and 10 bases, there was a span of 23 bases. The CDR3 contains 15 residues. Per germline, CDR1 SEHNR and CDR2 FQNEAQ (reference sequence). For the CDR3, the DNA is TGTGCCAGCACCCCACGGGAGGGAACCCCTTCGACCATATATTTT. Protein: CASTPREGTPSTIYF.

This clonotype was found a few times. This sequence joins TRBV5-6 and TRBJ1-5, with D possibly being TRBD1 (6 bases). From germline, CDR1 is SGHDT and CDR2 YYEEEE. The CDR3 is made up of 16 amino acids. V lost 3 bases and J lost 2, with 15 bases in between. The CDR3 spells CASSCRQEEGNQPQHF. CDR3 DNA sequence: TGTGCCAGCAGCTGTCGACAGGAGGAGGGCAATCAGCCCCAGCATTTT.

This clonotype was detected many times. This chain joins TRBV3-1 and TRBJ2-5; 15 bases agree with TRBD2. After removal of 8 bases from V and 4 bases from J, the junction contained 11 bases not matched to a gene. The CDR3 loop spans 17 amino acids. Looked up from germline, CDR1 is LGHDT and CDR2 is YNNKEL (reference sequence). The CDR3 reads CASSPGTSGRSAETQYF. The CDR3 DNA reads TGTGCCAGCTCCCCCGGGACTAGCGGGAGGAGTGCAGAGACCCAGTACTTC.

This clonotype was observed many times. This rearrangement joins TRBV27 to TRBJ2-5; 9 nucleotides line up with TRBD2. The V segment lost 6 bases and the J segment 2 bases; nucleotides outside the gene matches: 10. CDR1 is MNHEY and CDR2 is SMNVEV in the germline V gene (reference sequence). The CDR3 has 16 amino acids. The CDR3 loop reads CASSNPQSGRQETQYF. The CDR3 DNA reads as TGTGCCAGCAGCAACCCCCAGAGCGGGAGGCAAGAGACCCAGTACTTC.

The table lists this clonotype with many counts. The rearrangement joins TRBV2 to TRBJ1-1; D possibly corresponds to TRBD1 (5 bases). This CDR3 has 15 residues. Germline V gene sequence: CDR1 SNHLY, CDR2 FYNNEI. The V gene lost 2 bases and the J gene lost 5 bases, with 15 bases spanning the gap. Here the CDR3 DNA reads TGTGCCAGCAGTGAACCGCGGAGGGGATGGACTGAAGCTTTCTTT. It codes for CASSEPRRGWTEAFF.

This clonotype appeared a few times. The J gene is TRBJ1-2, the V gene TRBV5-5; the D is unclear. Germline V lookup: CDR1 SGHKS, CDR2 YYEKEE (reference sequence). Trimming pared 3 bases from V and 4 bases from J, leaving 13 bases between. This CDR3 region has 14 residues. The CDR3 DNA reads as TGTGCCAGCAGCTCCGCCGCGGGCGGCTATGGCTACACCTTC. Its protein is CASSSAAGGYGYTF.

This clonotype was detected ten times or more. V usage is TRBV10-3 and J usage is TRBJ1-5, with no clear D. The CDR3 is 16 amino acids. Trimming removed 0 bases at V and 0 bases at J, with 9 bases between. CDR1 ENHRY and CDR2 SYGVKD come from the germline V gene. The CDR3 DNA sequence: TGTGCCATCAGTGAGTCGGCTTGGGATAGCAATCAGCCCCAGCATTTT. This encodes CAISESAWDSNQPQHF.

A single count supports this clonotype. The germline gene is not matched at one end of the junction; a read error may be the cause. This sequence joins TRBV11-1 and TRBJ2-1; 11 bases agree with TRBD1. Germline loops: CDR1 SGHAT, CDR2 FQDESV (reference sequence). This CDR3 has 14 amino acids. The CDR3 reads CASSPGTGGDEQFF. For the CDR3, the DNA is TGCGCCAGCAGCCCCGGGACAGGGGGAGATGAGCAGTTCTTC.

The chain employs TRBV27 and TRBJ2-1; D might be TRBD2 (5 bases). The CDR3 loop spans 13 amino acids. From germline, CDR1 is MNHEY and CDR2 SMNVEV (reference sequence). V was pared by 6 bases and J by 2 bases, with 8 bases between. The CDR3 loop is CASRRGPYNEQFF. Here the CDR3 DNA reads TGTGCCAGCAGAAGAGGGCCCTACAATGAGCAGTTCTTC.

This clonotype was picked up many times. The rearrangement uses TRBV7-9 and TRBJ2-1; 7 bases align to TRBD1. This CDR3 contains 16 residues. In germline, CDR1 is SEHNR, CDR2 FQNEAQ (reference sequence). The V segment lost 2 bases and the J segment 5 bases; nucleotides outside the gene matches: 9. CDR3: CASSLRLTGLHNEQFF. In DNA, the CDR3 is TGTGCCAGCAGCTTAAGGTTGACAGGGCTTCACAATGAGCAGTTCTTC.

V is TRBV4-1 and J is TRBJ2-7; TRBD1 is a possible D gene (6 bases). V was trimmed by 0 bases and J by 3 bases, leaving 12 bases between them. This CDR3 spans 15 amino acids. Germline V gene lookup returns CDR1 MGHRA and CDR2 YSYEKL. The CDR3 loop reads CASSQELGAVYEQYF. In DNA, the CDR3 is TGCGCCAGCAGCCAAGAGCTGGGGGCCGTCTACGAGCAGTACTTC.

This chain joins TRBV30 and TRBJ1-4; TRBD1 is a possible D gene (6 bases). The CDR3 covers 14 residues. Trimming shortened V by 5 bases and J by 5 bases, and 15 bases separated the two germline ends. CDR1 GTSNPN and CDR2 SVGIG come from the germline V gene (reference sequence). The CDR3 spells CAWETGGGNEKLFF. CDR3 sequence (DNA): TGTGCCTGGGAGACAGGAGGAGGGAATGAAAAACTGTTTTTT.

This clonotype has ten or more counts. V gene TRBV18 combines with J gene TRBJ2-5, with D tentatively TRBD1 (5 bases). CDR3 length: 13 amino acids. V shed 3 bases and J shed 5 bases, with 10 bases lying between them. Looked up from germline, CDR1 is KGHSH and CDR2 is LQKENI. CDR3 residues: CASSPAQGETQYF. The CDR3 bases are TGTGCCAGCTCACCCGCCCAGGGCGAGACCCAGTACTTC.

This clonotype was seen ten or more times. The genes are TRBV20-1 and TRBJ2-7; 11 bases are a match to TRBD2. The CDR3 contains 15 residues. Germline CDR1 DFQATT, CDR2 SNEGSKA (reference sequence). V lost 2 bases, J lost 4 bases, and 7 bases stayed unmatched. CDR3 DNA sequence: TGCAGTGCTAGACCCGGGACTAGCGGAGATTACGAGCAGTACTTC. Its protein is CSARPGTSGDYEQYF.

Comment on this clonotype: Sequence at one end of the junction differs from germline and may be a read error. V and J are TRBV6-1 and TRBJ2-1; 7 bases are shared with TRBD1. The CDR3 is made up of 14 amino acids. Germline lookup yields CDR1 MNHNS and CDR2 SASEGT. CDR3 amino acids: CASRRQGPYNEQSF. The DNA of the CDR3 is TGTGCCAGCAGGAGACAGGGCCCTTACAATGAGCAGTCCTTC.

The sample holds many counts of this clonotype. The CDR3 reads CASSERAGAYQPQHF. The CDR3 DNA reads TGTGCCAGCAGTGAGAGGGCAGGGGCTTATCAGCCCCAGCATTTT. The chain recombines TRBV6-1 with TRBJ1-5, with D maybe TRBD1 (6 bases). V was trimmed by 3 bases and J by 5 bases, leaving 14 bases between them. Germline loops: CDR1 MNHNS, CDR2 SASEGT. The CDR3 runs 15 residues.

In this sample, this clonotype turned up many times. V and J are TRBV10-3 and TRBJ2-1; 8 bases match TRBD2. Germline trimming cut 0 bases from V and 8 bases from J; bases unmatched to any gene: 12. This CDR3 is built from 17 residues. Germline V gives CDR1 ENHRY, CDR2 SYGVKD. The CDR3 nucleotides are TGTGCCATCAGTGAGTCGATGGGACTAGGACGGATGGATGAGCAGTTCTTC. This gives the protein CAISESMGLGRMDEQFF.